A single sample gave rise to the 25 T cell receptor beta chains below, sequenced in a study of cytomegalovirus exposure and HLA in healthy donors. The PCR employed 60 Vbeta primers together with 13 Jbeta primers. Libraries were prepared by immunoSEQ multiplex PCR; TCRdb keeps only in-frame clonotypes and omits some of them. The data hold more than 85,000 clones, with about 60% observed a single time. Input material: PBMCs. These TCRs come from a human donor in good health.

The rearrangement links TRBV7-3 to TRBJ2-3; unclear D gene. The CDR3 is 16 amino acids. CDR1 is SGHTA, CDR2 FQGTGA, per germline. With 5 bases removed from V and 2 bases from J, the gap between germline ends came to 17 bases. The CDR3 DNA sequence: TGTGCCAGCAGCCAAACCTCTACCTCTATCACAGATACGCAGTATTTT. It specifies CASSQTSTSITDTQYF. The full variable domain, rest sourced from reference TRBV7-3 and TRBJ2-3, is GAGVSQTPSNKVTEKGKYVELRCDPISGHTALYWYRQSLGQGPEFLIYFQGTGAADDSGLPNDRFFAVRPEGSVSTLKIQRTERGDSAVYLCASSQTSTSITDTQYFGPGTRLTVL.

This clone occurred a few times. J is TRBJ2-5 and V is TRBV5-4, with a possible D match to TRBD2 (6 bases). Deletions cut 6 bases from V and 2 bases from J, with 11 bases between. Germline V gene sequence: CDR1 SGHNT, CDR2 YYREEE (reference sequence). The CDR3 totals 13 residues. CDR3 sequence reads: CASKRELQETQYF. The CDR3 nucleotides read TGTGCCAGCAAACGGGAGTTACAAGAGACCCAGTACTTC.

V and J are TRBV9 and TRBJ2-5; TRBD1 matches at 8 bases. V trimming: 0 bases; J trimming: 1 base; junction bases outside the gene matches: 5. This CDR3 contains 16 residues. Germline assignment: CDR1 SGDLS and CDR2 YYNGEE. This chain's CDR3 is CASSVVVGQGQETQYF. As DNA, the CDR3 is TGTGCCAGCAGCGTAGTTGTTGGACAGGGCCAAGAGACCCAGTACTTC.

The J gene is TRBJ1-4, the V gene TRBV5-6; D is unclear. V lost 4 bases and J 4 bases, leaving 14 bases between the germline ends. The CDR3 is made up of 15 amino acids. Germline V lookup: CDR1 SGHDT, CDR2 YYEEEE. The CDR3 reads CASSVTGNYNEKLFF. The DNA of the CDR3 is TGTGCCAGCAGCGTGACCGGGAACTATAATGAAAAACTGTTTTTT.

The V gene is TRBV27, the J gene TRBJ1-5; TRBD1 is a possible D gene (5 bases). Trimming took off 6 bases at V and 0 bases at J, with 9 bases between the two ends. There are 14 residues in the CDR3. From germline, CDR1 is MNHEY and CDR2 SMNVEV (reference sequence). The CDR3 bases are TGTGCCAGCAGCCAGGGTTATAGCAATCAGCCCCAGCATTTT. Protein sequence: CASSQGYSNQPQHF.

In its sample, this clone was seen a few times. Mismatch with germline at one junction end may stem from a read error. The V gene is TRBV27, the J gene TRBJ1-5; D possibly corresponds to TRBD1 (5 bases). Germline loops: CDR1 MNHEY, CDR2 SMNVEV (reference sequence). The CDR3 spans 17 residues. The CDR3 loop is CASRELWGDGVNKPQHF. CDR3 DNA: TGTGCCAGCAGAGAGTTGTGGGGGGACGGAGTCAATAAGCCCCAGCATTTT.

The rearrangement joins TRBV25-1 to TRBJ2-7, with D tentatively TRBD2 (7 bases). The germline V gene has CDR1 MGHDK and CDR2 SYGVNS. There are 14 residues in the CDR3. The V end was cut by 4 bases, the J end by 7 bases, with 17 bases between. The CDR3, as DNA: TGTGCCAGCAGTGTGGGGGGTAAGGGGGGGGAGCAGTACTTC. Residues: CASSVGGKGGEQYF.

The CDR3 reads CASSPQGSLDSPLHF. DNA of the CDR3: TGCGCCAGCAGCCCCCAGGGGAGCTTGGATTCACCCCTCCACTTT. The rearrangement links TRBV4-1 to TRBJ1-6, with D tentatively TRBD1 (6 bases). The V end was cut by 4 bases, the J end by 8 bases, with 15 bases between. The CDR3 covers 15 residues. Germline CDR1 is MGHRA and CDR2 is YSYEKL.

The chain is built from TRBV15 and TRBJ2-3; 9 bases fit TRBD1. With V trimmed by 1 base and J by 4 bases, 3 bases remained unmatched. Germline CDR1 LNHNV, CDR2 YYDKDF (reference sequence). The CDR3 has 15 amino acids. In DNA, the CDR3 is TGTGCCACCAGCAGAGGGACAGGGGTACCAGATACGCAGTATTTT. Translated: CATSRGTGVPDTQYF.

The chain combines TRBV28 with TRBJ1-1; a possible D gene is TRBD1 (6 bases). The CDR3 consists of 11 residues. The V gene's germline CDR1 is MDHEN and CDR2 SYDVKM. The ends were cut back, 10 bases at V and 5 bases at J, with 11 bases in the middle. This CDR3 is CATRRGTEAFF. CDR3 sequence (DNA): TGTGCCACCCGAAGGGGGACTGAAGCTTTCTTT.

This clone was detected only a few times. The chain employs TRBV2 and TRBJ2-2; the D gene is possibly TRBD2 (5 bases). CDR1 is SNHLY, CDR2 FYNNEI, per germline. Trimming removed 2 bases from V and 7 bases from J, with 17 bases in between. The CDR3 spans 16 residues. The CDR3 coding sequence is TGTGCCAGCAGTGAAAGGAGGACTCTAAGGAACGGGGAGCTGTTTTTT. Amino acid sequence: CASSERRTLRNGELFF.

The chain combines TRBV19 with TRBJ1-2; TRBD1 aligns across 9 bases. The CDR3 extends over 13 amino acids. Germline-derived CDR1 and CDR2 are LNHDA and SQIVND (reference sequence). V lost 10 bases to trimming and J lost 2 bases; unmatched junction nucleotides: 5. Here the CDR3 DNA reads TGTGCCACGGCGGGACAGGGAAACTATGGCTACACCTTC. This encodes CATAGQGNYGYTF. The full variable domain, with the rest looked up from reference TRBV19 and TRBJ1-2, is DGGITQSPKYLFRKEGQNVTLSCEQNLNHDAMYWYRQDPGQGLRLIYYSQIVNDFQKGDIAEGYSVSREKKESFPLTVTSAQKNPTAFYLCATAGQGNYGYTFGSGTRLTVV.

V and J are TRBV30 and TRBJ2-7; 8 positions match TRBD1. This CDR3 spans 16 amino acids. Per the germline V gene, CDR1 is GTSNPN and CDR2 is SVGIG (reference sequence). The ends lost 2 bases at V and 7 bases at J; junction bases unmatched: 16. DNA of the CDR3: TGTGCCTGGAGTATCCACACAGGGGGAGTTTTGCGGGAGCAGTACTTC. Protein sequence: CAWSIHTGGVLREQYF.

The chain links TRBV4-1 to TRBJ1-1; D not resolved. Germline V lookup: CDR1 MGHRA, CDR2 YSYEKL. CDR3 length equals 12 residues. Trimming removed 1 base at V and 7 bases at J, with 7 bases between. The CDR3 region has the DNA TGCGCCAGCAGCCAAGTGGGGAGTGAAGCTTTCTTT. It yields the protein CASSQVGSEAFF.

The V and J genes are TRBV29-1 and TRBJ2-7; 7 bases agree with TRBD2. Germline CDR1 is SQVTM and CDR2 is ANQGSEA. The CDR3 length is 12 residues. The V gene end was trimmed by 4 bases and the J gene end by 6 bases; junction bases not matched to a gene: 6. The CDR3 DNA is TGCAGCGTTGGAATGGGGGGGAGCGAGCAGTACTTC. Translated: CSVGMGGSEQYF.

The chain joins TRBV4-1 to TRBJ1-1; D perhaps matches TRBD1 (6 bases). CDR1 is MGHRA and CDR2 is YSYEKL in the germline V gene. V was trimmed by 1 base and J by 8 bases, leaving 11 bases between them. The CDR3 sequence is 13 residues long. CDR3 residues: CASSQGDTGEAFF. The CDR3 nucleotides read TGCGCCAGCAGCCAAGGGGACACAGGGGAAGCTTTCTTT.

This clone is a singleton in its sample. The chain links TRBV19 to TRBJ2-1, with 8 positions matching TRBD2. The CDR3 has 15 residues. Germline-derived CDR1 and CDR2 are LNHDA and SQIVND (reference sequence). J was trimmed by 4 bases and V by 1 base; bases with no gene match: 3. CDR3 nucleotide sequence: TGTGCCAGTAGTATAGCGGGAGGGAGATACAATGAGCAGTTCTTC. This translates into CASSIAGGRYNEQFF. The whole variable domain, filled in from reference TRBV19 and TRBJ2-1, reads DGGITQSPKYLFRKEGQNVTLSCEQNLNHDAMYWYRQDPGQGLRLIYYSQIVNDFQKGDIAEGYSVSREKKESFPLTVTSAQKNPTAFYLCASSIAGGRYNEQFFGPGTRLTVL.

This chain joins TRBV6-5 and TRBJ1-1, with D unclear. V lost 7 bases and J lost 0, with 15 bases in between. The CDR3 runs 15 residues. Germline V gene lookup returns CDR1 MNHEY and CDR2 SVGAGI. In DNA, the CDR3 is TGTGCCAGCAACCCCTCGGGGAGAATGAACACTGAAGCTTTCTTT. This gives the protein CASNPSGRMNTEAFF.

V and J are TRBV5-4 and TRBJ2-3, with D possibly TRBD1 on 6 matching bases. Deletions cut 4 bases from V and 4 bases from J, with 16 bases between. CDR1 SGHNT and CDR2 YYREEE come from the germline V gene (reference sequence). The CDR3 spans 15 residues. In DNA form, the CDR3 reads TGTGCCAGCAGCGGTAGGGACAAATCTGCAGATACGCAGTATTTT. Amino acid sequence: CASSGRDKSADTQYF.

This chain links TRBV19 with TRBJ2-1; TRBD2 matches at 8 bases. Germline V gene data show CDR1 as LNHDA and CDR2 as SQIVND (reference sequence). This CDR3 has 17 amino acids. V trimming: 3 bases; J trimming: 1 base; junction bases outside the gene matches: 8. The CDR3 nucleotides read TGTGCCAGTAGTATCCTAGCCAGCGGGAGTTCCTACAATGAGCAGTTCTTC. Translation gives CASSILASGSSYNEQFF.

The rearrangement links TRBV4-1 to TRBJ1-3, with 8 bases identical to TRBD2. The last part of the DNA fits TRBJ2-2 better; the J call may be wrong. The CDR3 is 14 residues long. Germline V CDR1 and CDR2: MGHRA, YSYEKL. The CDR3 region is CASSHGLAPGELFF. The CDR3 region has the DNA TGCGCCAGCAGCCATGGACTAGCCCCCGGGGAGCTGTTTTTT.

V gene TRBV11-2 combines with J gene TRBJ2-7; 9 positions match TRBD2. The length of the CDR3 is 16 residues. CDR1 and CDR2 (germline): SGHAT, FQNNGV. J was trimmed by 1 base and V by 5 bases; bases with no gene match: 9. The CDR3 loop reads CASSHPTSGGSYEQYF. In DNA, the CDR3 is TGTGCCAGCAGCCACCCGACTAGCGGTGGATCCTACGAGCAGTACTTC.

The chain combines TRBV19 with TRBJ2-3; D is perhaps TRBD1 (6 bases). The V gene's germline CDR1 is LNHDA and CDR2 SQIVND (reference sequence). The CDR3 length is 14 residues. V was pared by 5 bases and J by 3 bases, with 12 bases between. In DNA, the CDR3 is TGTGCCAGTAGTCCCCCCGGACAGACAGATACGCAGTATTTT. Encoded protein: CASSPPGQTDTQYF.

This clone was recorded only once. The chain carries TRBV4-1 and TRBJ2-5; weak D call: TRBD2 (6 bases). CDR1 and CDR2 from the germline V gene are MGHRA and YSYEKL. There are 16 residues in the CDR3. V lost 2 bases and J lost 5, with 18 bases in between. In nucleotides, the CDR3 is TGCGCCAGCAGCCAATACTGGGGCATAGGAGGGGAGACCCAGTACTTC. Its translation is CASSQYWGIGGETQYF.

This clone was observed a handful of times. J is TRBJ2-5 and V is TRBV6-5; no definite D call. Trimming pared 5 bases from V and 5 bases from J, leaving 9 bases between. This CDR3 spans 12 amino acids. Germline CDR1 and CDR2: MNHEY and SVGAGI. The CDR3, as DNA: TGTGCCAGCAGTCGAACCGCGGAGACCCAGTACTTC. As protein: CASSRTAETQYF.